This T cell receptor (beta chain) derives from a study of blood T cell repertoires in COVID-19. On the study more broadly: The origin of the acute and convalescent COVID-19 samples was the United States, Italy and Spain. From T cells, B-cell-depleted T cells, or PBMCs came the material, which was cDNA or gDNA.

Per the authors' pipeline: Estimates of nucleated cell counts were drawn from the amplification of reference gene primers. Repertoires were generated with immunoSEQ multiplex PCR, while TCRdb's copy carries only in-frame clones and drops some. V, J and clone size are those of that table, while D and trimming were read from the DNA. Of about 200,000 clones listed, approximately 80% are singletons. The germline V gene has CDR1 LGHNA and CDR2 YNFKEQ. V lost 1 base and J lost 5, with 18 bases in between. The CDR3 has 17 residues. This chain connects TRBV4-2 to TRBJ1-5; TRBD1 might be the D (5 bases). Input material: peripheral blood. The sequence came from a middle-aged man with acute or convalescent COVID-19. The CDR3 DNA is TGTGCCAGCAGCCAAGGGGCGGAAGGGCAGGGTTATCAGCCCCAGCATTTT. Translation gives CASSQGAEGQGYQPQHF.